The 11 T cell receptor beta chains below come from one sample, sequenced in a study of blood T cells in healthy people across ages (dated by TCRdb to about 2015). The receptor library was made with 5' RACE. For sequencing, an Illumina HiSeq 2500 was employed. A second PCR of about 7 to 12 cycles was run with a J-beta primer mix and a sample-barcoded 5' primer. TCRdb cleaned the public reads at Q25 with fastp, built clones with MiXCR and kept in-frame beta chains. Each entry is one CDR3 protein sequence, shown with its most common DNA and genes. The sample profile shows 800,000 to 950,000 distinct CDR3 sequences; almost 30% of them were found once. The ten largest account for around 9.6% of the sample. These sequences were also reported in another study, on T cells of mothers and their children.

The sequencing sample was made of blood. These receptor sequences come from a woman in her forties in good health.

This clonotype occurred once. A much larger clone is a single base away; this may be a read error. The chain couples TRBV5-1 to TRBJ2-5; D gene ambiguous. The end of the DNA is better explained by TRBJ2-7, so the J call may be wrong. In germline, CDR1 is SGHRS, CDR2 YFSETQ. This CDR3 region has 12 residues. CDR3 protein: CAGTAGFGEQYF. CDR3 sequence (DNA): TGCGCCGGCACCGCCGGATTTGGCGAGCAGTACTTC.

This clonotype was counted only a few times. J is TRBJ1-6 and V is TRBV4-3; D is unclear. Trimming left V 3 bases short and J 9 bases short, with 12 bases between. This CDR3 has 14 residues. The germline V gene has CDR1 LGHNA and CDR2 YSLEER. CDR3 coding DNA: TGCGCCAGCAGCCAGGGTAACCAGGCTTCACCCCTCCACTTT. The encoded protein is CASSQGNQASPLHF.

This clonotype appeared a few times. This rearrangement joins TRBV5-1 to TRBJ2-1; D remains unclear. The germline V gene encodes CDR1 SGHRS and CDR2 YFSETQ. V gave up 1 base and J gave up 7 bases, with 12 bases separating them. The CDR3 has 14 amino acids. Here the CDR3 reads CASSLSGSANEQFF. As DNA, the CDR3 is TGCGCCAGCAGCTTGTCTGGCAGCGCAAATGAGCAGTTCTTC.

Note on this clonotype: This clone may be a read error of a much larger clone one base away. The chain recombines TRBV28 with TRBJ2-7; D gene uncertain. Germline loops: CDR1 MDHEN, CDR2 SYDVKM. The CDR3 totals 11 residues. The CDR3 sequence is CAGSSGMGQYF. The CDR3 DNA reads as TGTGCCGGCAGTTCGGGCATGGGGCAGTACTTC.

The chain links TRBV7-6 to TRBJ1-2, with D perhaps matching TRBD1 (5 bases). Germline CDR1 is SGHVS and CDR2 is FNYEAQ. V was pared by 5 bases and J by 8 bases, with 18 bases between. CDR3 length: 14 amino acids. The CDR3 spells CASSKRDGIQGYTF. The CDR3 DNA follows: TGTGCCAGCAGCAAGAGGGACGGAATACAGGGCTACACCTTC.

The rearrangement joins TRBV29-1 to TRBJ2-1; D is perhaps TRBD1 (6 bases). This CDR3 spans 14 amino acids. The V end lost 4 bases, the J end lost 4 bases, and 14 bases lay between the germline ends. Germline lookup yields CDR1 SQVTM and CDR2 ANQGSEA. CDR3 DNA: TGCAGCGTTGGGGGCCAGGGGCGATACAATGAGCAGTTCTTC. It translates to CSVGGQGRYNEQFF.

This clonotype appeared a few times. The chain recombines TRBV7-9 with TRBJ1-1; 8 bases line up with TRBD1. The J segment lost 1 base and the V segment lost 1 base, leaving 2 bases of the junction unmatched. Germline V CDR1 and CDR2: SEHNR, FQNEAQ (reference sequence). CDR3 length: 15 amino acids. The CDR3 nucleotides are TGTGCCAGCAGCTTAGAACAGGGGGGGAACACTGAAGCTTTCTTT. This gives the protein CASSLEQGGNTEAFF. Based on the CDR3 plus reference TRBV7-9 and TRBJ1-1, the full variable domain is DTGVSQNPRHKITKRGQNVTFRCDPISEHNRLYWYRQTLGQGPEFLTYFQNEAQLEKSRLLSDRFSAERPKGSFSTLEIQRTEQGDSAMYLCASSLEQGGNTEAFFGQGTRLTVV.

This clonotype was counted ten times or more. The chain couples TRBV20-1 to TRBJ2-7, with 7 nucleotides matching TRBD2. V lost 3 bases, J lost 2 bases, and 7 bases stayed unmatched. The CDR3 is 14 residues long. Germline V lookup: CDR1 DFQATT, CDR2 SNEGSKA (reference sequence). As DNA, the CDR3 is TGCAGTGCTAGTCGACTAGCTTCAACCTACGAGCAGTACTTC. The encoded protein is CSASRLASTYEQYF.

V usage is TRBV20-1 and J usage is TRBJ2-7; either TRBD1 or TRBD2 may supply D (7 bases each). Germline CDR1 is DFQATT and CDR2 is SNEGSKA (reference sequence). Trimming shortened V by 3 bases and J by 3 bases, and 15 bases separated the two germline ends. The CDR3 covers 14 residues. The CDR3 loop reads CSARGAGQIYEQYF. The CDR3 nucleotides read TGCAGTGCTAGGGGAGCGGGACAGATCTACGAGCAGTACTTC.

With respect to this clonotype: This may arise from a read error, as a much more abundant clone is one base away. The V call is TRBV7-2, the J call TRBJ1-1; the D is unclear. The CDR3 covers 14 residues. Trimming shortened V by 5 bases and J by 3 bases, and 13 bases separated the two germline ends. Germline V gives CDR1 SGHTA, CDR2 FQGNSA. The chain's CDR3 is CASSPSTAYTEAFF. The CDR3 DNA follows: TGTGCCAGCAGCCCTTCTACAGCGTACACTGAAGCTTTCTTT.

The rearrangement links TRBV28 to TRBJ2-5; TRBD2 agrees at 8 bases. J gave up 5 bases and V 3 bases, and 11 bases lay outside the gene matches. CDR3 length: 16 residues. Germline lookup yields CDR1 MDHEN and CDR2 SYDVKM. The CDR3 here is CASSFGRGTSAETQYF. The DNA of the CDR3 is TGTGCCAGCAGTTTCGGGAGGGGAACTTCAGCGGAGACCCAGTACTTC.